This T cell receptor (beta chain) was captured in a study of OX40 agonist ivuxolimab in advanced cancers. Here immunoSEQ multiplex PCR was the method, and the copy in TCRdb shows in-frame clones only, minus some. The sample has around 66,000 clones; roughly 85% are singletons. In germline, CDR1 is WSHSY, CDR2 SAAADI. V was pared by 2 bases and J by 8 bases, with 5 bases of the junction left unmatched. The CDR3 spans 13 residues. This TCR came from an adult with an advanced solid tumor such as melanoma, head and neck, liver or kidney cancer. This chain links TRBV10-2 with TRBJ1-2; the match to TRBD1 covers 7 bases. Sample: CD4+ or CD8+ T cells sorted from blood, taken in a trial of the OX40 agonist ivuxolimab. CDR3 residues: CASSEAGQVGYTF. CDR3 DNA sequence: TGCGCCAGCAGTGAGGCCGGACAGGTCGGCTACACCTTC.